A single sample is the source of the 30 T cell receptor beta chains below, sequenced in a study of blood T cells in healthy people across ages. Sample-barcoded 5' priming and a J-beta primer mix drove a second PCR of about 6 to 12 cycles. TCRdb reanalysed the 5' RACE reads using MiXCR and keeps one entry per CDR3 protein. The repertoire includes some 640,000 distinct CDR3 sequences, about half of them detected once, and 30% to 40% sits in the top ten. The sequenced sample was blood. Source of these receptors: a woman aged 60-70 years in good health.

The V call is TRBV5-6, the J call TRBJ1-3; 7 bases line up with TRBD1. This CDR3 is built from 16 residues. The trim removed 4 bases at V and 0 bases at J, leaving 7 bases unmatched. CDR1 is SGHDT and CDR2 is YYEEEE in the germline V gene. As DNA, the CDR3 is TGTGCCAGCAGCGTTACAGGGGTGAGCTCTGGAAACACCATATATTTT. Protein product: CASSVTGVSSGNTIYF.

The rearrangement joins TRBV20-1 to TRBJ2-4; D tentatively fits TRBD1 or TRBD2 (5 bases each). The DNA matches TRBJ2-7 better at its end, which makes the J call doubtful. The CDR3 loop spans 15 amino acids. CDR1 and CDR2 (germline): DFQATT, SNEGSKA (reference sequence). CDR3 coding DNA: TGCAGTGCTAGAAGGGGTCGGGAAAGTACTTACGAGCAGTACTTC. This encodes CSARRGRESTYEQYF.

The V and J genes are TRBV28 and TRBJ2-1; a weak D match, TRBD2 (6 bases). The V gene's germline CDR1 is MDHEN and CDR2 SYDVKM. The CDR3 extends over 16 amino acids. With 6 bases removed from V and 0 bases from J, the gap between germline ends came to 15 bases. Here the CDR3 reads CASSPASANSYNEQFF. As DNA, the CDR3 is TGTGCCAGCAGCCCGGCTAGCGCGAACTCCTACAATGAGCAGTTCTTC.

The chain combines TRBV20-1 with TRBJ2-3; D may correspond to TRBD1 or TRBD2 (6 bases each). The CDR3 runs to 13 residues. The V gene lost 5 bases and the J gene lost 4 bases, with 13 bases spanning the gap. The germline gives CDR1 DFQATT, CDR2 SNEGSKA (reference sequence). The CDR3 DNA follows: TGCAGTGCTGGAGGGGGGAGGTCAGATACGCAGTATTTT. Its protein product is CSAGGGRSDTQYF.

This clonotype showed up just once. The J gene is TRBJ2-1, the V gene TRBV20-1, with 9 bases lining up with TRBD1. The V and J ends lost 5 bases and 7 bases, in that order; junction bases with no gene match: 9. Germline V gene data show CDR1 as DFQATT and CDR2 as SNEGSKA (reference sequence). The CDR3 loop spans 14 amino acids. The chain's CDR3 is CSAAEDRGGNEQFF. CDR3 in DNA: TGCAGTGCTGCCGAGGACAGGGGTGGAAATGAGCAGTTCTTC.

The rearrangement links TRBV20-1 to TRBJ2-1; 7 bases are shared with TRBD2. From germline, CDR1 is DFQATT and CDR2 SNEGSKA (reference sequence). The CDR3 loop spans 15 amino acids. V gave up 3 bases and J gave up 12 bases; unmatched junction bases: 17. Written as DNA, the CDR3 is TGCAGTGCTAGCGAGACAAGTGGGGGAGGGGAGGGGCAGTTCTTC. Translating gives CSASETSGGGEGQFF.

The chain is built from TRBV7-3 and TRBJ2-1; D is perhaps TRBD2 (6 bases). The germline V and J ends were trimmed by 6 bases and 7 bases, with 16 bases remaining between them. The CDR3 runs 14 residues. CDR1 is SGHTA and CDR2 is FQGTGA in the germline V gene. The CDR3 sequence: CASSRAGGLNEQFF. Written as DNA, the CDR3 is TGTGCCAGCAGTCGAGCGGGCGGTTTGAATGAGCAGTTCTTC.

The genes are TRBV7-3 and TRBJ2-1, with D uncertain. In germline, CDR1 is SGHTA, CDR2 FQGTGA. CDR3 length equals 14 residues. V was cut by 3 bases and J by 9 bases, with 15 bases left in between. The CDR3 region is CASSLRLDATEQFF. CDR3 nucleotides: TGTGCCAGCAGCTTGCGCCTTGATGCGACTGAGCAGTTCTTC. Filled out from reference TRBV7-3 and TRBJ2-1, the complete variable domain reads GAGVSQTPSNKVTEKGKYVELRCDPISGHTALYWYRQSLGQGPEFLIYFQGTGAADDSGLPNDRFFAVRPEGSVSTLKIQRTERGDSAVYLCASSLRLDATEQFFGPGTRLTVL.

The CDR3 region is CASSVLTGGQETQYF. CDR3 DNA sequence: TGTGCCAGCAGCGTATTGACAGGGGGCCAAGAGACCCAGTACTTC. This sequence joins TRBV9 and TRBJ2-5, with 9 nucleotides matching TRBD1. In germline, CDR1 is SGDLS, CDR2 YYNGEE. Trimming took 1 base from V and 1 from J; bases not matched to a gene: 2. This CDR3 is built from 15 residues.

The V and J genes are TRBV9 and TRBJ2-3, with D possibly matching TRBD1 (6 bases). V dropped 0 bases and J dropped 5 bases, with 10 bases sitting between them. This CDR3 contains 14 residues. The germline CDR1 and CDR2 sequences are SGDLS and YYNGEE. CDR3 region: CASSVEGVGDTQYF. In DNA, the CDR3 is TGTGCCAGCAGCGTAGAGGGGGTGGGAGATACGCAGTATTTT.

Only a few counts were recorded for this clonotype. The gene calls are TRBV9 and TRBJ1-1, with 9 bases matching TRBD1. CDR3 size: 17 residues. V gave up 3 bases and J gave up 1 base; unmatched junction bases: 10. CDR1 and CDR2 (germline): SGDLS, YYNGEE. The CDR3 region has the DNA TGTGCCAGCAGCGCTTACAGGGGGCACATTGCGAACACTGAAGCTTTCTTT. Translated: CASSAYRGHIANTEAFF. The entire variable domain, with the rest obtained from reference TRBV9 and TRBJ1-1, is as follows: DSGVTQTPKHLITATGQRVTLRCSPRSGDLSVYWYQQSLDQGLQFLIQYYNGEERAKGNILERFSAQQFPDLHSELNLSSLELGDSALYFCASSAYRGHIANTEAFFGQGTRLTVV.

This clonotype was observed a handful of times. The gene calls are TRBV12-3 or TRBV12-4 and TRBJ2-4, with TRBD1 as a possible D gene (6 bases). CDR3 size: 17 residues. V was clipped by 6 bases and J by 3 bases, with 21 bases between them. The CDR3 loop reads CASRSGLVGGVKNIQYF. CDR3 in DNA: TGTGCCAGCAGGTCTGGGTTGGTTGGGGGCGTCAAAAACATTCAGTACTTC.

J is TRBJ2-7 and V is TRBV2; D unclear. V lost 6 bases and J 0 bases, leaving 21 bases between the germline ends. CDR1 is SNHLY and CDR2 is FYNNEI in the germline V gene. This CDR3 spans 17 amino acids. CDR3 bases: TGTGCCAGCAGCCCTCTAGTACTCGACGGACCCTCCTACGAGCAGTACTTC. Protein product: CASSPLVLDGPSYEQYF.

This clonotype has just one count. The rearrangement uses TRBV7-2 and TRBJ2-1; 8 positions agree with TRBD1. Gene TRBJ2-7 matches the end of the DNA better, so the J call may be wrong. This CDR3 comprises 17 residues. Per the germline V gene, CDR1 is SGHTA and CDR2 is FQGNSA. The CDR3 reads CASSLYARTGYYNEQYF. CDR3 DNA sequence: TGTGCCAGCAGCTTGTACGCCAGGACAGGGTACTACAATGAGCAGTACTTC.

This chain's CDR3 is CASSEQGGSSYEQYF. DNA of the CDR3: TGTGCCAGCAGCGAACAGGGGGGTTCCTCCTACGAGCAGTACTTC. V is TRBV7-2 and J is TRBJ2-7; 8 nucleotides line up with TRBD1. The ends lost 5 bases at V and 0 bases at J; junction bases unmatched: 6. The CDR3 covers 15 residues. The germline gives CDR1 SGHTA, CDR2 FQGNSA.

This clonotype was seen once. One end of the junction does not line up with germline, which may come from a read error. The chain joins TRBV27 to TRBJ2-5; D gene ambiguous. The J call may be mistaken, given a closer DNA end match to TRBJ2-7. Germline assignment: CDR1 MNHEY and CDR2 SMNVEV (reference sequence). The CDR3 spans 14 residues. CDR3 DNA: TGTGCCAGCAGTGTATCTAGATTGTTCGACGAGCAGTACTTC. The encoded protein is CASSVSRLFDEQYF.

The CDR3 sequence: CSERRGQETQYF. CDR3 nucleotide sequence: TGCAGTGAGAGGCGGGGCCAAGAGACCCAGTACTTC. The gene calls are TRBV20-1 and TRBJ2-5; D may be TRBD2 (6 bases). This CDR3 has 12 residues. Trimming shortened V by 7 bases and J by 1 base, and 10 bases separated the two germline ends. Germline V gives CDR1 DFQATT, CDR2 SNEGSKA (reference sequence).

The V and J genes are TRBV20-1 and TRBJ2-7; TRBD2 agrees at 10 bases. Germline V gene lookup returns CDR1 DFQATT and CDR2 SNEGSKA (reference sequence). CDR3 length: 18 residues. V was clipped by 0 bases and J by 3 bases; unmatched bases: 14. CDR3: CSAREEQMGLASVYEQYF. The DNA of the CDR3 is TGCAGTGCTAGAGAGGAACAGATGGGACTAGCGAGCGTCTACGAGCAGTACTTC.

The chain joins TRBV7-2 to TRBJ2-7; D unclear. In germline, CDR1 is SGHTA, CDR2 FQGNSA. The CDR3 contains 15 residues. Trimming took off 1 base at V and 3 bases at J, with 13 bases between the two ends. CDR3 residues: CASSLGSEIRYEQYF. CDR3 bases: TGTGCCAGCAGCTTAGGGAGTGAGATACGCTACGAGCAGTACTTC.

The V and J genes are TRBV12-3 or TRBV12-4 and TRBJ2-5; D is unresolved. CDR3 length equals 13 residues. The V and J ends lost 2 bases and 6 bases respectively, with 10 bases between them. CDR3 amino acids: CASSLRPEQTQYF. CDR3 nucleotides: TGTGCCAGCAGTTTACGGCCCGAGCAGACCCAGTACTTC.

This chain uses TRBV2 with TRBJ1-1; D is unclear. V lost 7 bases, J lost 1 base, and 7 bases lay in between. The CDR3 contains 12 residues. Germline assignment: CDR1 SNHLY and CDR2 FYNNEI. CDR3 region: CASTTENTEAFF. The CDR3 DNA sequence: TGTGCCAGCACTACAGAGAACACTGAAGCTTTCTTT.

The gene calls are TRBV29-1 and TRBJ1-5; 7 bases are a match to TRBD1. J gave up 1 base and V 8 bases, and 5 bases lay outside the gene matches. CDR3 length: 13 amino acids. The germline V gene encodes CDR1 SQVTM and CDR2 ANQGSEA. CDR3: CSTGERSNQPQHF. The CDR3, as DNA: TGCAGCACAGGGGAGAGGAGCAATCAGCCCCAGCATTTT. Filled out from reference TRBV29-1 and TRBJ1-5, the complete variable domain reads SAVISQKPSRDICQRGTSLTIQCQVDSQVTMMFWYRQQPGQSLTLIATANQGSEATYESGFVIDKFPISRPNLTFSTLTVSNMSPEDSSIYLCSTGERSNQPQHFGDGTRLSIL.

The J gene is TRBJ2-1, the V gene TRBV28, with TRBD2 identical over 7 bases. V lost 6 bases and J lost 8; bases outside the gene matches: 19. In germline, CDR1 is MDHEN, CDR2 SYDVKM. The CDR3 runs 17 residues. Written as DNA, the CDR3 is TGTGCCAGCAGCCCCCCCCCTCTAGCGGAGGAGCGGTATGAGCAGTTCTTC. Its protein product is CASSPPPLAEERYEQFF.

This clonotype has more than one count but fewer than ten. The chain links TRBV5-6 to TRBJ2-5; D possibly corresponds to TRBD1 (6 bases). V lost 0 bases, J lost 5 bases, and 11 bases lay in between. The germline CDR1 and CDR2 sequences are SGHDT and YYEEEE. There are 14 residues in the CDR3. The CDR3 spells CASSLAGVHETQYF. The CDR3 region has the DNA TGTGCCAGCAGCTTGGCAGGGGTCCACGAGACCCAGTACTTC.

The gene calls are TRBV28 and TRBJ1-6, with 9 bases aligning to TRBD1. Per germline, CDR1 MDHEN and CDR2 SYDVKM. This CDR3 is 15 amino acids long. J lost 12 bases, V lost 5 bases, and 11 bases had no gene match. CDR3 region: CASSTPRGQGGPLHF. The CDR3 DNA reads TGTGCCAGCAGTACACCCCGGGGACAGGGAGGACCCCTCCACTTT.

In its sample, this clonotype was seen a few times. This chain connects TRBV20-1 to TRBJ2-7, with 11 bases aligning to TRBD2. Per the germline V gene, CDR1 is DFQATT and CDR2 is SNEGSKA (reference sequence). The CDR3 loop spans 15 amino acids. The V gene end was trimmed by 1 base and the J gene end by 2 bases; junction bases not matched to a gene: 4. For the CDR3, the DNA is TGCAGTGCTAGAGTACTGACTAGCGGGACCTACGAGCAGTACTTC. This translates into CSARVLTSGTYEQYF.

The sample holds a few counts of this clonotype. This rearrangement joins TRBV4-3 to TRBJ2-7; the D gene is possibly TRBD1 (5 bases). This CDR3 comprises 15 residues. Germline lookup yields CDR1 LGHNA and CDR2 YSLEER. V was trimmed by 4 bases and J by 0 bases, leaving 13 bases between them. The DNA for the CDR3 is TGCGCCAGCAGCCGGTACGACAGTCCCTCCTACGAGCAGTACTTC. Translating gives CASSRYDSPSYEQYF.

The CDR3 reads CASSRGTGISGANVLTF. The DNA of the CDR3 is TGTGCCAGCAGCCGCGGGACAGGGATCTCTGGGGCCAACGTCCTGACTTTC. The V call is TRBV12-3 or TRBV12-4, the J call TRBJ2-6, with TRBD1 matching over 9 bases. The CDR3 totals 17 residues. V lost 6 bases to trimming and J lost 0 bases; unmatched junction nucleotides: 6.

The J gene is TRBJ2-5, the V gene TRBV6-1; no clear D gene. In germline, CDR1 is MNHNS, CDR2 SASEGT. This CDR3 region has 11 residues. Trimming left V 0 bases short and J 9 bases short, with 5 bases between. The chain's CDR3 is CASSEARAQYF. The CDR3 coding sequence is TGTGCCAGCAGTGAAGCCCGGGCCCAGTACTTC.

The chain uses TRBV20-1 and TRBJ2-1, with no clear D. The J call could be wrong; TRBJ2-7 is a better fit for the DNA end. Looked up from germline, CDR1 is DFQATT and CDR2 is SNEGSKA (reference sequence). The CDR3 extends over 14 amino acids. The CDR3 DNA reads as TGCAGTGCTCCATCCTTGAGCTCCTACAATGAGCAGTACTTC. Encoded protein: CSAPSLSSYNEQYF.